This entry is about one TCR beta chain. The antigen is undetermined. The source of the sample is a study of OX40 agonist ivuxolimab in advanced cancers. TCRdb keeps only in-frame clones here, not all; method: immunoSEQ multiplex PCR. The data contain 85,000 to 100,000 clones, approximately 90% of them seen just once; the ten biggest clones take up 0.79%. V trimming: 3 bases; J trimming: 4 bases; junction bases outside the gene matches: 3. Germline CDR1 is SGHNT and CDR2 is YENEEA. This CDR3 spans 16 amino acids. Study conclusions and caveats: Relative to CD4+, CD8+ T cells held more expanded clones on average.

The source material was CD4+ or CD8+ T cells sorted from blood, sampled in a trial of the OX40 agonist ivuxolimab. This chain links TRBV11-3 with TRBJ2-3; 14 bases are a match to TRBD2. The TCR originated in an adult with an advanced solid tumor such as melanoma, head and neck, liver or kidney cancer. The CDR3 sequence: CASSFLTSGGADTQYF. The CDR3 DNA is TGTGCCAGCAGCTTCCTGACTAGCGGGGGGGCAGATACGCAGTATTTT. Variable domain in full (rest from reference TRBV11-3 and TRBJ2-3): EAGVVQSPRYKIIEKKQPVAFWCNPISGHNTLYWYLQNLGQGPELLIRYENEEAVDDSQLPKDRFSAERLKGVDSTLKIQPAELGDSAVYLCASSFLTSGGADTQYFGPGTRLTVL.